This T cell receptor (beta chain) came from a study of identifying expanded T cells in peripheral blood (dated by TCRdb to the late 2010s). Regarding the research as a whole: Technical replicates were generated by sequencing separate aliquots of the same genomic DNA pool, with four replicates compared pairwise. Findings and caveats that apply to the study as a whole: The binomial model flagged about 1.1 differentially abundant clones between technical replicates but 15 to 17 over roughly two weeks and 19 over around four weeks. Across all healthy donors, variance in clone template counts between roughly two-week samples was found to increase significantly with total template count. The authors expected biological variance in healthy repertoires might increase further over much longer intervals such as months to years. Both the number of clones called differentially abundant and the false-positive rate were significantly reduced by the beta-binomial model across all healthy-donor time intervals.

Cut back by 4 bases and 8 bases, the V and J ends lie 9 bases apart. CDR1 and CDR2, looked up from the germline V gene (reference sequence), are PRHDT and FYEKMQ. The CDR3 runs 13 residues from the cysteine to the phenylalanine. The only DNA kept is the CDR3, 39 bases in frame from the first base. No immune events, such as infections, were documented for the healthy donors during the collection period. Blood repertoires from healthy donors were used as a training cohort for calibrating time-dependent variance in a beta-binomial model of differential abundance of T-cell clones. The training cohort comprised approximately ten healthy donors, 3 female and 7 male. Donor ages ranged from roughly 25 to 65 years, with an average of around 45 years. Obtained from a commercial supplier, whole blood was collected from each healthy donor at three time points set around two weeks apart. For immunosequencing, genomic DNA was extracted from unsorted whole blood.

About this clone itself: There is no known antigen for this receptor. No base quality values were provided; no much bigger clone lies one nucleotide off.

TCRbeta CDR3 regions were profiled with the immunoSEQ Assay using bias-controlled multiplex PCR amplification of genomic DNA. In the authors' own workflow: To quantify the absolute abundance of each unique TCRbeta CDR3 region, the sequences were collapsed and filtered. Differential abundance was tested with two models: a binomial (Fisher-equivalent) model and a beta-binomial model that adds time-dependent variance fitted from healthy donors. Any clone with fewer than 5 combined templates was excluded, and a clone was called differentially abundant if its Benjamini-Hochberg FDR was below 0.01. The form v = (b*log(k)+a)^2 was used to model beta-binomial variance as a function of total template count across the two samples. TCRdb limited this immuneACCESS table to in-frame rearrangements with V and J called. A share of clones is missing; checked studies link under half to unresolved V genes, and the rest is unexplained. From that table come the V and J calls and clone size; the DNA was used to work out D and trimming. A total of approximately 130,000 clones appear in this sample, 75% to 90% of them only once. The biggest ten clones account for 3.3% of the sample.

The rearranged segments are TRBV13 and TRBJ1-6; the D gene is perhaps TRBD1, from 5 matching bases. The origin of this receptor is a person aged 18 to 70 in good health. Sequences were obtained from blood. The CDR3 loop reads CASSSKGYSPLHF. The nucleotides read TGTGCCAGCAGCTCAAAGGGGTATTCACCCCTCCACTTT. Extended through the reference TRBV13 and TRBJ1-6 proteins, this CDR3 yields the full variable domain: AAGVIQSPRHLIKEKRETATLKCYPIPRHDTVYWYQQGPGQDPQFLISFYEKMQSDKGSIPDRFSAQQFSDYHSELNMSSLELGDSALYFCASSSKGYSPLHFGNGTRLTVT.